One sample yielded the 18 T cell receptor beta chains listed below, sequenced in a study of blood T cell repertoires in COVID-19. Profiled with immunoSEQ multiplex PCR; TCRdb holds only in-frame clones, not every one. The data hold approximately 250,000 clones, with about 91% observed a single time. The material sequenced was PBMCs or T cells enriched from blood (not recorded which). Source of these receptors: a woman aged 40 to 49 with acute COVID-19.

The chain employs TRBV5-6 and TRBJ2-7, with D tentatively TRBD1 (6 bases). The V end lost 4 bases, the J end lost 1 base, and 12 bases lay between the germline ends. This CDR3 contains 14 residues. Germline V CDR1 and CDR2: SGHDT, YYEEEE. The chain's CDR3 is CASSTRTVSYEQYF. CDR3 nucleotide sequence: TGTGCCAGCAGCACCCGGACAGTTTCCTACGAGCAGTACTTC.

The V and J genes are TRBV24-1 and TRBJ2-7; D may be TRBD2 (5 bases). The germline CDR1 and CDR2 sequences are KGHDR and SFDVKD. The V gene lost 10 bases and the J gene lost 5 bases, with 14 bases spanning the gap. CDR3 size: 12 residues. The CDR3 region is CATEGLGHEQYF. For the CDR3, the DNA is TGTGCCACAGAGGGATTGGGCCACGAGCAGTACTTC.

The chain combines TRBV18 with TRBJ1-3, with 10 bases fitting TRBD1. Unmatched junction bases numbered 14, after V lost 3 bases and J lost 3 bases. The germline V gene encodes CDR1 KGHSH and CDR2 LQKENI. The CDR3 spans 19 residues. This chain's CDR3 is CASSPYTKAGQGFGNTIYF. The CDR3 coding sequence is TGTGCCAGCTCACCGTACACCAAAGCGGGACAGGGGTTTGGAAACACCATATATTTT.

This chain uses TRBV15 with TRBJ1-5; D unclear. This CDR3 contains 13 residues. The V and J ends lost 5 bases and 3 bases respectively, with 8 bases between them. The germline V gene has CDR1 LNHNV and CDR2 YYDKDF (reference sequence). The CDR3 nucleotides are TGTGCCACCAGCTACGCGGCCAATCAGCCCCAGCATTTT. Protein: CATSYAANQPQHF.

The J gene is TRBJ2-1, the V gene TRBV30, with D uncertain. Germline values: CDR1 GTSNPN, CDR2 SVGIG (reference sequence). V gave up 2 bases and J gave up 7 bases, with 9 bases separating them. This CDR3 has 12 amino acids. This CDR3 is CAWSQASNEQFF. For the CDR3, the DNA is TGTGCCTGGAGTCAAGCAAGTAATGAGCAGTTCTTC.

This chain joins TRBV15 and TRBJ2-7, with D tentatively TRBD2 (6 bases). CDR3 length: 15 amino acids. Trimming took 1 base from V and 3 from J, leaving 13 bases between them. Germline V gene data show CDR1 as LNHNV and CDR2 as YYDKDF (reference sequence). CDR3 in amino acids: CATSRVGGADYEQYF. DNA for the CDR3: TGTGCCACCAGCAGAGTCGGGGGAGCGGACTACGAGCAGTACTTC.

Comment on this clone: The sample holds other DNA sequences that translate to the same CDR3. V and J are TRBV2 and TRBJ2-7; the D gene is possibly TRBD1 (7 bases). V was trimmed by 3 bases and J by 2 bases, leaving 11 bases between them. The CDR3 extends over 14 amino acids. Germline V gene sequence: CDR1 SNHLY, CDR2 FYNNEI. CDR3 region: CASSDQGGTYEQYF. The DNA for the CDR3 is TGTGCCAGCAGTGATCAGGGGGGAACCTACGAGCAGTACTTC.

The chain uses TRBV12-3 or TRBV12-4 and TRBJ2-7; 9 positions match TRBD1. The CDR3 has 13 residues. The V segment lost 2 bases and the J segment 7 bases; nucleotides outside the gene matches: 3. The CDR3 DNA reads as TGTGCCAGCAGTTTATGGACAGGGGATGAGCAGTACTTC. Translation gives CASSLWTGDEQYF.

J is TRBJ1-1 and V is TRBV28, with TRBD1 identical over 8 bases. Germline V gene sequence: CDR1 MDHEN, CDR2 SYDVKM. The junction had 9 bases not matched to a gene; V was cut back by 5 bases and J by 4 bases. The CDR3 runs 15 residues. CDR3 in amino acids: CASSTRTQGATEAFF. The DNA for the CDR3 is TGTGCCAGCAGTACTAGGACCCAGGGGGCCACTGAAGCTTTCTTT.

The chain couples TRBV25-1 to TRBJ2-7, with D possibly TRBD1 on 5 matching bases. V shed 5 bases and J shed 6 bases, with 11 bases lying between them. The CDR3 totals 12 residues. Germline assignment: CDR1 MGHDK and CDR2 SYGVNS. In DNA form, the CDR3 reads TGTGCCAGCAGTCTACAGGTGGGCGAGCAGTACTTC. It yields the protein CASSLQVGEQYF.

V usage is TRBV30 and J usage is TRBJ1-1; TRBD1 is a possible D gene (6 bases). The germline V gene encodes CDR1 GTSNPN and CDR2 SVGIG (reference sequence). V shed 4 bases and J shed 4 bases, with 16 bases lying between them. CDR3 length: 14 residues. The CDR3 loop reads CAWKRTDESTEAFF. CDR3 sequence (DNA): TGTGCCTGGAAGAGGACAGATGAGTCCACTGAAGCTTTCTTT.

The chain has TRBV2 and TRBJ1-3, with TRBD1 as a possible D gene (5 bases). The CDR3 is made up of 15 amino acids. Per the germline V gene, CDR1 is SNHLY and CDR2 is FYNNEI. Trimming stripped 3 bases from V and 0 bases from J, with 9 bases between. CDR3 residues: CASSDSRGSGNTIYF. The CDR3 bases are TGTGCCAGCAGTGATTCAAGGGGCTCTGGAAACACCATATATTTT. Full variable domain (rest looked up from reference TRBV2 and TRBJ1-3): EPEVTQTPSHQVTQMGQEVILRCVPISNHLYFYWYRQILGQKVEFLVSFYNNEISEKSEIFDDQFSVERPDGSNFTLKIRSTKLEDSAMYFCASSDSRGSGNTIYFGEGSWLTVV.

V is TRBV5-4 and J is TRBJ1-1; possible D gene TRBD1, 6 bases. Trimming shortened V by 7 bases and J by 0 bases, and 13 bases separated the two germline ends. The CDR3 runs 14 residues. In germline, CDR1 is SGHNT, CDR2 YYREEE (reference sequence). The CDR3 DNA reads TGTGCCAGCGGCAGGACAGCCTTGAACACTGAAGCTTTCTTT. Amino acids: CASGRTALNTEAFF.

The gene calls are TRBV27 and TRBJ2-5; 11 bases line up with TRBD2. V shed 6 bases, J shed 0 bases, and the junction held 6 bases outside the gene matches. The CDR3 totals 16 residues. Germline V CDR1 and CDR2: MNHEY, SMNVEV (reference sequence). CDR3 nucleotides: TGTGCCAGCAGAGCTTTTAGCGGGGGGGACCAAGAGACCCAGTACTTC. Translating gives CASRAFSGGDQETQYF.

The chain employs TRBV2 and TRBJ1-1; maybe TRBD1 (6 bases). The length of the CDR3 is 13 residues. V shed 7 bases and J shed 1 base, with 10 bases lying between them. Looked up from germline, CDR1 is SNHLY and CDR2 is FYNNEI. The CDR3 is CASIIQGNTEAFF. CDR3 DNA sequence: TGTGCCAGCATTATACAGGGGAACACTGAAGCTTTCTTT.

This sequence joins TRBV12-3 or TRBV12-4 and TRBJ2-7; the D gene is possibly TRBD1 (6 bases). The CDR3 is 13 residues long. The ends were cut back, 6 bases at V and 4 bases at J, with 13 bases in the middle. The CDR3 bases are TGTGCCAGCAGCCCCCGAGGACAGTACGAGCAGTACTTC. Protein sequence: CASSPRGQYEQYF.

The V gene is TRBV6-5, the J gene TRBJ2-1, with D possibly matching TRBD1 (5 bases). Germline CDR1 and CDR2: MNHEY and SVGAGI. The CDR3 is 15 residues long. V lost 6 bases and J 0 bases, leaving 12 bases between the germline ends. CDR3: CASRGRPSSYNEQFF. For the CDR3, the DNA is TGTGCCAGCAGGGGGCGCCCGAGCTCCTACAATGAGCAGTTCTTC.

The CDR3 DNA reads as TGCGCCAGTGGGACAGGGTACACCGGGGAGCTGTTTTTT. Translating it yields CASGTGYTGELFF. This sequence joins TRBV10-1 and TRBJ2-2; 9 positions agree with TRBD1. The CDR3 length is 13 residues. CDR1 and CDR2 from the germline V gene are WNHNN and SYGVQD (reference sequence). V was clipped by 9 bases and J by 3 bases; unmatched bases: 2.